Reported below is one T cell receptor beta chain. TCRdb keeps only in-frame clones here, not all; method: immunoSEQ multiplex PCR. The data show over 100,000 clones, with 70% to 90% seen just once and about 1.3% held by the top ten. This CDR3 has 13 amino acids. Trimming left V 2 bases short and J 5 bases short, with 4 bases between. CDR1 and CDR2 from the germline V gene are MNHNS and SASEGT. The data were taken from a study of blood T cell repertoires in COVID-19. The chain is built from TRBV6-1 and TRBJ1-6; D unclear. The source is a man in his forties with acute or convalescent COVID-19. The sequenced sample consisted of peripheral blood. CDR3: CASSELHNSPLHF. DNA of the CDR3: TGTGCCAGCAGTGAACTTCATAATTCACCCCTCCACTTT.